The rows below give T cell receptor beta chains drawn from one sample of a study of T cell repertoires in cytomegalovirus infection. These receptors are not linked to any known antigen. TCRdb re-derived calls from the reads in MiXCR, one entry per CDR3 protein. The sample lists approximately 590,000 distinct CDR3 sequences; approximately 40% were seen once. Sequences were derived from cultured PBMCs, sampled from culture after CMV antigen stimulation. These receptors were taken from a human donor in good health (CMV status not recorded). Some clones in this sample may be carry-over from other donors' samples. Each CDR3 is given with its conserved first and last residue. Each record gives: CDR3 length, clone size, J gene, D gene, V gene, CDR3 protein, CDR3 DNA. D genes are given only for firm matches. Clone size is stated in some rows and not others, as once, few, many or a class when expanded.

cdr3_length: 20; clone_size: -; j_call: TRBJ2-1; d_call: TRBD2; v_call: TRBV2; cdr3_aa: CASSEVGSGRNRGSYNEQFF; cdr3_nt: TGTGCCAGCAGTGAAGTGGGTAGCGGGAGAAATAGGGGCTCCTACAATGAGCAGTTCTTC
cdr3_length: 14; clone_size: few; j_call: TRBJ2-7; d_call: -; v_call: TRBV7-2; cdr3_aa: CASSSATGPYEQYF; cdr3_nt: TGTGCCAGCAGCTCGGCAACAGGGCCCTACGAGCAGTACTTC
cdr3_length: 16; clone_size: few; j_call: TRBJ1-5; d_call: TRBD1; v_call: TRBV5-6; cdr3_aa: CASGSRQGARNQPQHF; cdr3_nt: TGTGCCAGCGGCTCCAGACAGGGGGCGAGGAATCAGCCCCAGCATTTT
cdr3_length: 14; clone_size: few; j_call: TRBJ1-1; d_call: -; v_call: TRBV6-8; cdr3_aa: CASSYSGHVLEAFF; cdr3_nt: TGTGCCAGCAGTTACTCGGGACACGTGCTTGAAGCTTTCTTT
cdr3_length: 15; clone_size: -; j_call: TRBJ1-5; d_call: -; v_call: TRBV4-1; cdr3_aa: CASSRSTGNNQPQHF; cdr3_nt: TGCGCCAGCAGCCGATCGACAGGTAACAATCAGCCCCAGCATTTT
cdr3_length: 14; clone_size: many; j_call: TRBJ1-6; d_call: -; v_call: TRBV7-2; cdr3_aa: CASSFRRENSPLHF; cdr3_nt: TGTGCCAGCAGCTTTAGAAGGGAAAATTCACCCCTCCACTTT
cdr3_length: 14; clone_size: many; j_call: TRBJ2-3; d_call: -; v_call: TRBV7-2; cdr3_aa: CASSLDYSSDTQYF; cdr3_nt: TGTGCCAGCAGCTTAGACTATAGTTCAGATACGCAGTATTTT
cdr3_length: 16; clone_size: few; j_call: TRBJ2-3; d_call: TRBD2; v_call: TRBV12-3/TRBV12-4; cdr3_aa: CASSSLAGANTDTQYF; cdr3_nt: TGTGCCAGCAGTTCGCTAGCGGGGGCCAACACAGATACGCAGTATTTT
cdr3_length: 15; clone_size: -; j_call: TRBJ2-5; d_call: -; v_call: TRBV20-1; cdr3_aa: CSARDPGLNQETQYF; cdr3_nt: TGCAGTGCTAGAGACCCCGGCCTAAACCAAGAGACCCAGTACTTC
cdr3_length: 16; clone_size: -; j_call: TRBJ2-2; d_call: TRBD2; v_call: TRBV5-4; cdr3_aa: CASSLEAGAATGELFF; cdr3_nt: TGTGCCAGCAGCTTAGAGGCGGGAGCGGCCACCGGGGAGCTGTTTTTT
cdr3_length: 15; clone_size: few; j_call: TRBJ2-1; d_call: -; v_call: TRBV27; cdr3_aa: CASSHSQGGYNEQFF; cdr3_nt: TGTGCCAGCAGTCATTCCCAGGGGGGGTACAATGAGCAGTTCTTC
cdr3_length: 16; clone_size: -; j_call: TRBJ1-1; d_call: TRBD1; v_call: TRBV4-1; cdr3_aa: CASSQKQGVSNTEAFF; cdr3_nt: TGCGCCAGCAGCCAAAAACAGGGGGTTTCGAACACTGAAGCTTTCTTT
cdr3_length: 16; clone_size: -; j_call: TRBJ2-5; d_call: TRBD2; v_call: TRBV3-1; cdr3_aa: CASSQEIAGVQETQYF; cdr3_nt: TGTGCCAGCAGCCAAGAAATAGCGGGGGTCCAAGAGACCCAGTACTTC
cdr3_length: 15; clone_size: few; j_call: TRBJ1-6; d_call: -; v_call: TRBV7-8; cdr3_aa: CASSLTRVSNSPLHF; cdr3_nt: TGTGCCAGCAGTTTAACCAGGGTATCGAATTCACCCCTCCACTTT
cdr3_length: 12; clone_size: -; j_call: TRBJ2-5; d_call: -; v_call: TRBV7-2; cdr3_aa: CASSFRTETQYF; cdr3_nt: TGTGCCAGCAGCTTCCGTACAGAGACCCAGTACTTC
cdr3_length: 11; clone_size: many; j_call: TRBJ2-3; d_call: -; v_call: TRBV7-9; cdr3_aa: CASSSPDTQYF; cdr3_nt: TGTGCCAGCAGCTCACCGGATACGCAGTATTTT
cdr3_length: 15; clone_size: -; j_call: TRBJ2-1; d_call: TRBD2; v_call: TRBV10-2; cdr3_aa: CASSPPGGPRNEQFF; cdr3_nt: TGCGCCAGCAGTCCGCCGGGGGGGCCGCGGAATGAGCAGTTCTTC
cdr3_length: 13; clone_size: -; j_call: TRBJ2-3; d_call: -; v_call: TRBV20-1; cdr3_aa: CSAPEGLTDTQYF; cdr3_nt: TGCAGTGCTCCCGAAGGACTGACGGATACGCAGTATTTT
cdr3_length: 16; clone_size: -; j_call: TRBJ2-2; d_call: TRBD1; v_call: TRBV5-1; cdr3_aa: CASSFGGQGGTGELFF; cdr3_nt: TGCGCCAGCAGCTTCGGCGGACAGGGTGGCACCGGGGAGCTGTTTTTT
cdr3_length: 16; clone_size: -; j_call: TRBJ2-1; d_call: TRBD1; v_call: TRBV11-1; cdr3_aa: CASSLHPGGGYNEQFF; cdr3_nt: TGTGCCAGCAGCTTACACCCAGGGGGCGGCTACAATGAGCAGTTCTTC
cdr3_length: 17; clone_size: -; j_call: TRBJ2-3; d_call: TRBD2; v_call: TRBV20-1; cdr3_aa: CSAQRLAGVLFTDTQYF; cdr3_nt: TGCAGTGCCCAGCGACTAGCGGGAGTCCTCTTTACAGATACGCAGTATTTT
cdr3_length: 15; clone_size: -; j_call: TRBJ2-7; d_call: -; v_call: TRBV7-6; cdr3_aa: CASSLATAGLGEQYF; cdr3_nt: TGTGCCAGCAGCTTAGCTACTGCGGGTTTGGGGGAGCAGTACTTC
cdr3_length: 15; clone_size: -; j_call: TRBJ1-4; d_call: TRBD1; v_call: TRBV6-6; cdr3_aa: CASIDRGGVTEKLFF; cdr3_nt: TGTGCCAGCATTGACAGGGGTGGCGTTACTGAAAAACTGTTTTTT
cdr3_length: 10; clone_size: -; j_call: TRBJ2-7; d_call: -; v_call: TRBV28; cdr3_aa: CASMSYEQYF; cdr3_nt: TGTGCCAGCATGTCCTACGAGCAGTACTTC
cdr3_length: 15; clone_size: -; j_call: TRBJ2-7; d_call: -; v_call: TRBV7-2; cdr3_aa: CASSLVGLKYDEQYF; cdr3_nt: TGTGCCAGCAGCTTAGTCGGACTCAAATACGATGAGCAGTACTTC
cdr3_length: 14; clone_size: -; j_call: TRBJ1-5; d_call: TRBD1; v_call: TRBV28; cdr3_aa: CASGETGHGQPQHF; cdr3_nt: TGTGCCAGCGGGGAGACAGGGCATGGGCAGCCCCAGCATTTT
cdr3_length: 17; clone_size: -; j_call: TRBJ2-1; d_call: -; v_call: TRBV6-5; cdr3_aa: CASSYSPRQGREIEQFF; cdr3_nt: TGTGCCAGCAGTTACTCACCGCGTCAGGGCCGGGAGATTGAGCAGTTCTTC
cdr3_length: 12; clone_size: few; j_call: TRBJ1-1; d_call: -; v_call: TRBV19; cdr3_aa: CASSIEGTQAFF; cdr3_nt: TGTGCCAGTAGTATAGAGGGCACCCAAGCTTTCTTT
cdr3_length: 14; clone_size: -; j_call: TRBJ2-7; d_call: -; v_call: TRBV29-1; cdr3_aa: CSVIQGRLTYEQYF; cdr3_nt: TGCAGCGTTATACAGGGGAGGTTGACCTACGAGCAGTACTTC
cdr3_length: 14; clone_size: -; j_call: TRBJ1-2; d_call: TRBD1; v_call: TRBV6-1; cdr3_aa: CASRVDRGFYGYTF; cdr3_nt: TGTGCCAGCAGAGTGGACAGGGGGTTCTATGGCTACACCTTC
cdr3_length: 14; clone_size: -; j_call: TRBJ1-6; d_call: -; v_call: TRBV7-9; cdr3_aa: CASSLQRGNSPLHF; cdr3_nt: TGTGCCAGCAGCCTGCAGAGAGGGAATTCACCCCTCCACTTT
cdr3_length: 15; clone_size: few; j_call: TRBJ1-6; d_call: -; v_call: TRBV6-2/TRBV6-3; cdr3_aa: CASSYDGGPHSPLHF; cdr3_nt: TGTGCCAGCAGTTACGATGGGGGGCCTCATTCACCCCTCCACTTT
cdr3_length: 14; clone_size: -; j_call: TRBJ2-4; d_call: -; v_call: TRBV7-9; cdr3_aa: CASSPRDNKNIQYF; cdr3_nt: TGTGCCAGCAGCCCCCGGGACAACAAAAACATTCAGTACTTC
cdr3_length: 16; clone_size: -; j_call: TRBJ2-5; d_call: -; v_call: TRBV24-1; cdr3_aa: CATSDLNRQGRETQYF; cdr3_nt: TGTGCCACCAGTGATTTGAACAGGCAGGGGAGGGAGACCCAGTACTTC
cdr3_length: 16; clone_size: -; j_call: TRBJ2-1; d_call: TRBD2; v_call: TRBV12-3/TRBV12-4; cdr3_aa: CASSGELAGGGNEQFF; cdr3_nt: TGTGCCAGCAGTGGGGAACTAGCGGGAGGGGGCAATGAACAGTTCTTC
cdr3_length: 14; clone_size: few; j_call: TRBJ2-1; d_call: -; v_call: TRBV4-1; cdr3_aa: CASSQDQRGGEQFF; cdr3_nt: TGCGCCAGCAGCCAAGATCAGCGAGGGGGTGAGCAGTTCTTC
cdr3_length: 16; clone_size: -; j_call: TRBJ2-5; d_call: TRBD2; v_call: TRBV7-2; cdr3_aa: CASSLVYSGVSETQYF; cdr3_nt: TGTGCCAGCAGCTTAGTTTACAGCGGGGTCTCGGAGACCCAGTACTTC